The clone carrying this TCR beta chain was detected a few times. Its cognate antigen is unknown. The sample belongs to a study of T-cell memory formation after mild COVID-19. In the study overall: Largely, the TCR clusters proved donor specific.

Employing constant-segment primers, 5'RACE generated TCR alpha and TCR beta cDNA libraries bearing sample barcodes and UMIs. MiXCR, applied by TCRdb to the 5' RACE reads, yields one record per CDR3 protein. The sample holds about 310,000 distinct CDR3 sequences, about 16% seen once. Findings and limits, study-wide: The finding that pre-infection memory included some responding clones suggested that cross-reactive memory joined. CD4/CD8 balance held among clones contracting day 15 to 85, and later expanders leaned CD4+.

V was pared by 0 bases and J by 1 base, with 5 bases between. Per the germline V gene, CDR1 is SGHRS and CDR2 is YFSETQ. The CDR3 is 13 amino acids. The chain carries TRBV5-1 and TRBJ2-7; D remains ambiguous. What was sequenced was PBMCs or a T cell subset sorted from them (not recorded which). This sequence was found in a man aged 18-30 years who had mild COVID-19 (a few samples of this study predate the infection). Cell type and time point are not known. This CDR3 is CASSLELSYEQYF. The CDR3, as DNA: TGCGCCAGCAGCTTGGAACTTTCCTACGAGCAGTACTTC. The full variable domain, in which reference TRBV5-1 and TRBJ2-7 provide the parts outside the CDR3, is KAGVTQTPRYLIKTRGQQVTLSCSPISGHRSVSWYQQTPGQGLQFLFEYFSETQRNKGNFPGRFSGRQFSNSRSEMNVSTLELGDSALYLCASSLELSYEQYFGPGTRLTVT.